The T cell receptor beta chain under discussion was sequenced for a study of cytomegalovirus exposure and HLA in healthy donors. The CDR3 is made up of 12 amino acids. Trimming left V 4 bases short and J 4 bases short, with 8 bases between. Germline CDR1 is SGHTA and CDR2 is FQGNSA. PCR involved 60 Vbeta and 13 Jbeta primers. TCRdb keeps only in-frame clones here, not all; method: immunoSEQ multiplex PCR. Seen here are some 140,000 clones, approximately 79% observed once, and the top ten hold approximately 8.3%. The chain joins TRBV7-2 to TRBJ2-7; possible D gene TRBD1, 6 bases. Sequenced: PBMCs. This sequence was found in a woman aged 45-65 years in good health and CMV-seropositive. The CDR3 DNA reads TGTGCCAGCAGCTGGGACACTTACGAGCAGTACTTC. Translation: CASSWDTYEQYF.